This T cell receptor (beta chain) was captured in a study of T-cell reconstitution after alpha-beta-depleted transplantation in children. This clonotype came up many times. Unique molecular identifiers tagged the TCRbeta library. MiXCR, run by TCRdb on the PCR reads, gives a single entry per CDR3 protein. The table shows some 200,000 distinct CDR3 sequences, with approximately 11% occurring only once. CDR3 size: 14 residues. Trimming cost V 1 base and J 5 bases; bases outside gene matches: 1. Germline-derived CDR1 and CDR2 are KGHSH and LQKENI. The material was PBMCs, obtained before TCRalphabeta/CD19-depleted stem cell transplant. The TCR sequence derives from a child in the first two years of life with acute myeloid leukemia, due to receive a stem cell transplant. The chain uses TRBV18 and TRBJ1-4, with 7 bases that match TRBD1. The DNA of the CDR3 is TGTGCCAGCTCACCACGACAGGGAAATGAAAAACTGTTTTTT. It encodes CASSPRQGNEKLFF.